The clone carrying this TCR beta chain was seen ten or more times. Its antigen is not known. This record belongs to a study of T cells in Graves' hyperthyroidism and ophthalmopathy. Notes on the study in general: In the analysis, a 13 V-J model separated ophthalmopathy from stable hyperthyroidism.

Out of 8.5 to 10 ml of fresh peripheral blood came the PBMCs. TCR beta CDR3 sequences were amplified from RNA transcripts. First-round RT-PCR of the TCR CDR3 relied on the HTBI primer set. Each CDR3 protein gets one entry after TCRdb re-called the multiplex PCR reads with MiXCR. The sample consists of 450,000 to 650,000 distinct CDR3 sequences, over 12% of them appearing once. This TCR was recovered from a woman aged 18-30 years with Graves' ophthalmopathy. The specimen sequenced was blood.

The DNA for the CDR3 is TGTGCCAGCAGGTCCGAGGGGACTGCTGAAGCTTTCTTT. Amino acids: CASRSEGTAEAFF. The chain recombines TRBV2 with TRBJ1-1; possibly TRBD1 for D (5 bases). The CDR3 has 13 amino acids. Per germline, CDR1 SNHLY and CDR2 FYNNEI. The V and J ends lost 6 bases and 6 bases respectively, with 14 bases between them.